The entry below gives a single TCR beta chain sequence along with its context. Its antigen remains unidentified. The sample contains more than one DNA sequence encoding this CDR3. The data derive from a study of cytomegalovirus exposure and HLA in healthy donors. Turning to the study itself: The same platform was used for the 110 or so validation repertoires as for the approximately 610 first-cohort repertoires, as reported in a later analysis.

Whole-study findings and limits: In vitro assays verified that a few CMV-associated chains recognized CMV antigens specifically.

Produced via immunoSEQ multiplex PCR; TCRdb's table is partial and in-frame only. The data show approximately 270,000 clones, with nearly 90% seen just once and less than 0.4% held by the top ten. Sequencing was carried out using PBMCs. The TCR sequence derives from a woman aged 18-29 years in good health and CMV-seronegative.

CDR3 region: CASSYSGGQGYEQYF. In nucleotides, the CDR3 is TGTGCCAGCAGTTACTCGGGGGGACAGGGCTACGAGCAGTACTTC. J is TRBJ2-7 and V is TRBV6-5, with TRBD1 identical over 9 bases. CDR1 MNHEY and CDR2 SVGAGI come from the germline V gene. The length of the CDR3 is 15 residues. The junction had 3 bases not matched to a gene; V was cut back by 0 bases and J by 3 bases.